This T cell receptor beta chain was documented in a study of blood T cell repertoires in COVID-19. Overall study context: Samples taken during acute and convalescent COVID-19 were collected in the United States, Italy and Spain. T cells, B-cell-depleted T cells, or PBMCs supplied cDNA or gDNA.

Germline CDR1 and CDR2: SQVTM and ANQGSEA. The CDR3 has 16 amino acids. V was clipped by 7 bases and J by 4 bases, with 25 bases between them. Original processing methods: Reference gene primer amplification in the assay estimated nucleated cell counts. The data were produced by immunoSEQ multiplex PCR, yet TCRdb's version contains in-frame clones alone and is incomplete. That table furnishes V, J and clone size, whereas the DNA furnished D and trimming. Of roughly 350,000 clones listed, over 75% are singletons. This clone was detected once. The chain is built from TRBV29-1 and TRBJ1-1, with D perhaps matching TRBD1 (6 bases). Sequenced material: peripheral blood. The sequence came from a woman between 50 and 59 years old with active or convalescent COVID-19. CDR3 in DNA: TGCAGCGCCTCACAGGGTCCACTCCTCGGGTCCACTGAAGCTTTCTTT. Protein sequence: CSASQGPLLGSTEAFF.